This T cell receptor beta chain derives from a study of T-cell memory formation after mild COVID-19. TCRdb reprocessed the 5' RACE reads with MiXCR, giving one entry per CDR3 protein. The repertoire has about 430,000 distinct CDR3 sequences, approximately 19% of them found once; the top ten carry 20% to 25%. This clonotype was counted a few times. Germline CDR1 is SNHLY and CDR2 is FYNNEI. Trimming left V 4 bases short and J 6 bases short, with 13 bases between. This CDR3 has 13 amino acids. Sequencing was carried out using PBMCs or a T cell subset sorted from them (not recorded which). The source is a man between 18 and 35 years old who had mild COVID-19 (a few samples of this study predate the infection). Cell type and time point are not known. The chain links TRBV2 to TRBJ2-7; D unresolved. CDR3 residues: CASSAQTRAEQYV. CDR3 DNA: TGTGCCAGCAGTGCCCAAACACGGGCCGAGCAGTACGTC.